This TCR beta chain was sequenced in a study of T cell responses to AZD1222 COVID-19 vaccine. This clone was seen a single time. Here immunoSEQ multiplex PCR was the method, and the copy in TCRdb shows in-frame clones only, minus some. The profile shows about 120,000 clones, roughly 92% of them singletons. This CDR3 has 14 residues. The V end lost 6 bases, the J end lost 2 bases, and 13 bases lay between the germline ends. The germline V gene encodes CDR1 SEHNR and CDR2 FQNEAQ (reference sequence). The chain recombines TRBV7-9 with TRBJ1-2; the D gene is possibly TRBD1 (6 bases). Specimen: peripheral blood, collected 28 days after the second AZD1222 dose. This sequence originates from an adult who received the AZD1222 COVID-19 vaccine. In DNA, the CDR3 is TGTGCCAGCAGGGGGGAGGGACACAACTATGGCTACACCTTC. Translating it yields CASRGEGHNYGYTF.